Listed below are T cell receptor beta chains from one sample, sequenced in a study of metastatic and nonmetastatic thyroid tumors. TCRdb re-called the PCR reads through MiXCR. Of about 50,000 clones listed, more than 20% are singletons. Input material: blood. The receptor source for this set is a female donor with papillary thyroid cancer or a benign thyroid nodule (not recorded which). Some clones in this sample may be carry-over from other donors' samples. Each CDR3 is given with its conserved first and last residue. Fields, in order: J gene, D gene, clone size, V gene, CDR3 protein, CDR3 DNA. The D gene is left open where the match is weak. Clone size is shown for a subset of rows, as once, few, many or a class of expanded clone.

j_gene: TRBJ1-2
d_gene: NA
abundance: many
v_gene: TRBV5-1
CDR3aa: CASSLEAPGIYGYTF
CDR3nt: TGCGCCAGCAGCTTGGAGGCACCTGGGATCTATGGCTACACCTTC

j_gene: TRBJ2-7
d_gene: NA
abundance: once
v_gene: TRBV5-1
CDR3aa: CASILVSDSYEQYF
CDR3nt: TGCGCCAGCATCTTGGTATCTGACAGTTACGAGCAGTACTTC

j_gene: TRBJ1-3
d_gene: NA
abundance: many
v_gene: TRBV2
CDR3aa: CASRRESGNTIYF
CDR3nt: TGTGCCAGCAGGAGGGAATCCGGAAACACCATATATTTT

j_gene: TRBJ2-7
d_gene: TRBD2
abundance: many
v_gene: TRBV7-2
CDR3aa: CASSPGRGIPSDYTYEQYF
CDR3nt: TGTGCCAGCAGCCCGGGGAGGGGAATCCCAAGCGACTACACCTACGAGCAGTACTTC

j_gene: TRBJ2-1
d_gene: NA
abundance: many
v_gene: TRBV3-1
CDR3aa: CASSQTLAGEQFF
CDR3nt: TGTGCCAGCAGCCAAACATTAGCCGGTGAGCAGTTCTTC

j_gene: TRBJ1-2
d_gene: NA
abundance: many
v_gene: TRBV19
CDR3aa: CASSSTLQGSFYGYTF
CDR3nt: TGTGCCAGTAGTTCCACCTTACAGGGATCTTTTTATGGCTACACCTTC

j_gene: TRBJ2-3
d_gene: TRBD2
abundance: many
v_gene: TRBV20-1
CDR3aa: CSARRTSGSIPDTQYF
CDR3nt: TGCAGTGCTAGGCGGACTAGCGGGAGTATCCCAGATACGCAGTATTTT

j_gene: TRBJ2-5
d_gene: NA
abundance: many
v_gene: TRBV9
CDR3aa: CASSVSPKGLLETQYF
CDR3nt: TGTGCCAGCAGCGTATCCCCAAAAGGGTTACTAGAGACCCAGTACTTC

j_gene: TRBJ2-5
d_gene: NA
abundance: once
v_gene: TRBV7-8
CDR3aa: CTSSYARDPRQTQYF
CDR3nt: TGTACCAGCAGTTATGCCAGGGATCCCCGGCAAACCCAGTACTTC

j_gene: TRBJ2-5
d_gene: TRBD1
abundance: many
v_gene: TRBV7-9
CDR3aa: CASSSRDSGETQYF
CDR3nt: TGTGCCAGCAGCTCCAGGGACAGTGGGGAGACCCAGTACTTC

j_gene: TRBJ2-5
d_gene: TRBD2
abundance: many
v_gene: TRBV18
CDR3aa: CASSPTASGNSGETQYF
CDR3nt: TGTGCCAGCTCACCAACGGCTAGCGGGAATAGTGGAGAGACCCAGTACTTC

j_gene: TRBJ1-1
d_gene: NA
abundance: many
v_gene: TRBV28
CDR3aa: CASSFNRLNTEAFF
CDR3nt: TGTGCCAGCAGTTTTAACAGGTTGAACACTGAAGCTTTCTTT

j_gene: TRBJ1-5
d_gene: NA
abundance: many
v_gene: TRBV29-1
CDR3aa: CSVGGSKGPQHF
CDR3nt: TGCAGCGTTGGGGGCTCCAAGGGACCCCAGCATTTT

j_gene: TRBJ2-3
d_gene: NA
abundance: many
v_gene: TRBV15
CDR3aa: CATSRSRYTQYF
CDR3nt: TGTGCCACCAGCAGGTCCAGGTATACGCAGTATTTT

j_gene: TRBJ1-6
d_gene: TRBD1
abundance: NA
v_gene: TRBV5-1
CDR3aa: CASRKREGAGSPLHF
CDR3nt: TGCGCCAGCAGGAAAAGAGAGGGGGCTGGTTCACCCCTCCACTTT

j_gene: TRBJ2-1
d_gene: TRBD1
abundance: many
v_gene: TRBV18
CDR3aa: CASSLGTGGNNEQFF
CDR3nt: TGTGCCAGCTCACTCGGGACAGGCGGCAACAATGAGCAGTTCTTC

j_gene: TRBJ2-1
d_gene: NA
abundance: many
v_gene: TRBV27
CDR3aa: CASYGTPSRNEQFF
CDR3nt: TGTGCCAGCTATGGGACTCCCAGTAGGAATGAGCAGTTCTTC

j_gene: TRBJ1-1
d_gene: NA
abundance: NA
v_gene: TRBV6-2/TRBV6-3
CDR3aa: CASSPTDSLGTEAFF
CDR3nt: TGTGCCAGCAGTCCTACGGACAGCTTAGGAACTGAAGCTTTCTTT

j_gene: TRBJ1-1
d_gene: NA
abundance: many
v_gene: TRBV4-1
CDR3aa: CASSFREADTEAFF
CDR3nt: TGCGCCAGCAGCTTCAGGGAGGCGGACACTGAAGCTTTCTTT

j_gene: TRBJ1-1
d_gene: TRBD1
abundance: many
v_gene: TRBV5-5
CDR3aa: CASSVDQGAQDTEAFF
CDR3nt: TGTGCCAGCAGCGTAGACCAGGGGGCGCAGGACACTGAAGCTTTCTTT

j_gene: TRBJ1-5
d_gene: NA
abundance: many
v_gene: TRBV6-1
CDR3aa: CASTLRGSTNQPQHF
CDR3nt: TGTGCCAGCACCCTTCGAGGCAGCACCAATCAGCCCCAGCATTTT

j_gene: TRBJ2-1
d_gene: NA
abundance: NA
v_gene: TRBV20-1
CDR3aa: CSASGTRRGKEQFF
CDR3nt: TGCAGTGCTTCCGGGACGCGGAGGGGGAAAGAGCAGTTCTTC

j_gene: TRBJ2-1
d_gene: TRBD2
abundance: NA
v_gene: TRBV5-1
CDR3aa: CASRLAGVLDHEQFF
CDR3nt: TGCGCCAGCAGGCTAGCGGGAGTCCTCGACCATGAGCAGTTCTTC

j_gene: TRBJ2-1
d_gene: TRBD2
abundance: many
v_gene: TRBV19
CDR3aa: CASSRGGSSYNEQFF
CDR3nt: TGTGCCAGTAGCCGCGGGGGAAGCTCCTACAATGAGCAGTTCTTC

j_gene: TRBJ2-7
d_gene: NA
abundance: many
v_gene: TRBV7-9
CDR3aa: CASSLEADEQYF
CDR3nt: TGTGCCAGCAGCTTAGAGGCTGACGAGCAGTACTTC

j_gene: TRBJ2-5
d_gene: NA
abundance: many
v_gene: TRBV7-6
CDR3aa: CASSLSVETQYF
CDR3nt: TGTGCCAGCAGCTTATCTGTGGAGACCCAGTACTTC

j_gene: TRBJ2-7
d_gene: NA
abundance: NA
v_gene: TRBV4-1
CDR3aa: CASSEGLITPYEQYF
CDR3nt: TGCGCCAGCAGCGAAGGTTTGATAACTCCCTACGAGCAGTACTTC

j_gene: TRBJ1-2
d_gene: NA
abundance: many
v_gene: TRBV9
CDR3aa: CASSVDEVGADGYTF
CDR3nt: TGTGCCAGCAGCGTAGACGAGGTGGGGGCGGATGGCTACACCTTC

j_gene: TRBJ2-1
d_gene: TRBD2
abundance: many
v_gene: TRBV5-1
CDR3aa: CASRTSVYAYNEQFF
CDR3nt: TGCGCCAGCAGGACTAGCGTATACGCCTACAATGAGCAGTTCTTC

j_gene: TRBJ1-5
d_gene: TRBD1
abundance: many
v_gene: TRBV27
CDR3aa: CASRTGKSNQPQHF
CDR3nt: TGTGCCAGCAGGACAGGGAAAAGCAATCAGCCCCAGCATTTT

j_gene: TRBJ1-5
d_gene: NA
abundance: many
v_gene: TRBV4-2
CDR3aa: CASSQAGEINQPQHF
CDR3nt: TGTGCCAGCAGCCAGGCGGGGGAGATAAATCAGCCCCAGCATTTT

j_gene: TRBJ2-1
d_gene: NA
abundance: many
v_gene: TRBV29-1
CDR3aa: CSVEAGSSYDEQFF
CDR3nt: TGCAGCGTTGAAGCCGGTTCTAGCTACGATGAGCAGTTCTTC

j_gene: TRBJ2-5
d_gene: NA
abundance: many
v_gene: TRBV7-8
CDR3aa: CASSLGGQGRTQYF
CDR3nt: TGTGCCAGCAGCTTAGGAGGGCAGGGAAGGACCCAGTACTTC

j_gene: TRBJ2-7
d_gene: TRBD2
abundance: NA
v_gene: TRBV20-1
CDR3aa: CSASGTSGYEQYF
CDR3nt: TGCAGTGCTTCCGGTACTAGCGGTTACGAGCAGTACTTC

j_gene: TRBJ1-2
d_gene: NA
abundance: many
v_gene: TRBV20-1
CDR3aa: CSAPPPAEGEDGYTF
CDR3nt: TGCAGTGCCCCCCCCCCGGCGGAGGGCGAAGATGGCTACACCTTC

j_gene: TRBJ2-5
d_gene: NA
abundance: many
v_gene: TRBV20-1
CDR3aa: CSARQQETQYF
CDR3nt: TGCAGTGCTCGGCAGCAAGAGACCCAGTACTTC

j_gene: TRBJ2-7
d_gene: TRBD2
abundance: many
v_gene: TRBV27
CDR3aa: CASKLAGAEVHEQYF
CDR3nt: TGTGCCAGCAAATTAGCGGGAGCGGAAGTCCACGAGCAGTACTTC

j_gene: TRBJ2-4
d_gene: NA
abundance: many
v_gene: TRBV11-2
CDR3aa: CASSLVLDGTKNIQYF
CDR3nt: TGTGCCAGCAGCCTAGTATTGGACGGAACCAAAAACATTCAGTACTTC

j_gene: TRBJ1-1
d_gene: NA
abundance: many
v_gene: TRBV12-3/TRBV12-4
CDR3aa: CASGLGTNEASF
CDR3nt: TGTGCCAGCGGGTTGGGGACGAATGAAGCTTCCTTT

j_gene: TRBJ2-1
d_gene: NA
abundance: many
v_gene: TRBV12-3/TRBV12-4
CDR3aa: CASSSSVVDEQFF
CDR3nt: TGTGCCAGCAGTTCGAGTGTTGTGGATGAGCAGTTCTTC

j_gene: TRBJ1-6
d_gene: NA
abundance: many
v_gene: TRBV28
CDR3aa: CASSPPAGFNNSPLHF
CDR3nt: TGTGCCAGCAGTCCCCCAGCGGGGTTTAATAATTCACCCCTCCACTTT

j_gene: TRBJ1-2
d_gene: NA
abundance: NA
v_gene: TRBV4-1
CDR3aa: CAISLPRMEEGYTF
CDR3nt: TGCGCCATCAGCCTTCCCCGGATGGAGGAAGGCTACACCTTC